Following are 17 T cell receptor beta chains from one sample sequenced in a study of a mutant IDH1 vaccine in newly diagnosed glioma. As for time point: week 5, during vaccination. A single vaccine dose contained 300 ug of mutant IDH1 20-mer peptide, and topical imiquimod was used with it. Clones were read by immunoSEQ multiplex PCR, and TCRdb kept only the in-frame ones, dropping some. The sample consists of 52,000 or so clones, roughly 82% of them appearing once. Their specific antigens are unknown. Material: PBMCs, obtained from a glioma patient whose treatment included an IDH1 peptide vaccine. These receptors all stem from a woman between 18 and 29 years old with glioma. Some clones in this sample may be carry-over from other donors' samples.

On this clone itself: An end of the junction differs from the germline gene, which may be a read error. The rearrangement links TRBV29-1 to TRBJ2-3; tentatively, D is TRBD2 (5 bases). CDR1 and CDR2 from the germline V gene are SQVTM and ANQGSEA. The CDR3 has 13 residues. DNA for the CDR3: TGCAGCGGTGAACTAGAAGGCACAGATACGCAGTATTTT. Amino acids: CSGELEGTDTQYF.

This sequence joins TRBV2 and TRBJ2-7; 8 bases match TRBD2. This CDR3 is 15 amino acids long. The ends lost 3 bases at V and 2 bases at J; junction bases unmatched: 6. From germline, CDR1 is SNHLY and CDR2 FYNNEI. CDR3 residues: CASSDGPGGPYEQYF. The CDR3, as DNA: TGTGCCAGCAGTGACGGTCCGGGAGGGCCCTACGAGCAGTACTTC.

In DNA, the CDR3 is TGCAGTGCTGGCCCCAGGAATGAGCAGTTCTTC. It is translated as CSAGPRNEQFF. The J gene is TRBJ2-1, the V gene TRBV20-1; D uncertain. Looked up from germline, CDR1 is DFQATT and CDR2 is SNEGSKA (reference sequence). Deletions cut 5 bases from V and 7 bases from J, with 9 bases between. This CDR3 comprises 11 residues.

The chain combines TRBV20-1 with TRBJ1-2; D is ambiguous. Trimming stripped 2 bases from V and 3 bases from J, with 1 base between. From germline, CDR1 is DFQATT and CDR2 SNEGSKA (reference sequence). The CDR3 runs to 10 residues. The CDR3 is CSARHYGYTF. The CDR3, as DNA: TGCAGTGCTAGACACTATGGCTACACCTTC.

The rearrangement joins TRBV5-1 to TRBJ2-7; 11 bases match TRBD1. The CDR3 is 16 residues long. V lost 4 bases to trimming and J lost 4 bases; unmatched junction nucleotides: 10. Germline lookup yields CDR1 SGHRS and CDR2 YFSETQ. The DNA of the CDR3 is TGCGCCAGCAGCCTGCTGCGGGGACAGGGGGGGTACGAGCAGTACTTC. Translation gives CASSLLRGQGGYEQYF.

V is TRBV10-3 and J is TRBJ1-3, with 7 bases identical to TRBD1. Germline loops: CDR1 ENHRY, CDR2 SYGVKD. V lost 6 bases to trimming and J lost 4 bases; unmatched junction nucleotides: 6. This CDR3 contains 14 residues. CDR3 loop: CAIREDRVGNTIYF. CDR3 nucleotide sequence: TGTGCCATCAGAGAAGACAGGGTCGGAAACACCATATATTTT.

This clone was seen only a few times. The chain has TRBV29-1 and TRBJ2-5; a possible D gene is TRBD1 (5 bases). V lost 6 bases to trimming and J lost 1 base, with 12 bases between them. Germline V CDR1 and CDR2: SQVTM, ANQGSEA. This CDR3 is built from 13 residues. The DNA of the CDR3 is TGCAGCGTGATTACAGGAGTCCAAGAGACCCAGTACTTC. Protein: CSVITGVQETQYF.

This rearrangement joins TRBV7-9 to TRBJ2-3, with TRBD2 identical over 11 bases. The CDR3 has 19 amino acids. With 4 bases clipped from V and 5 bases from J, the junction kept 17 bases outside the gene matches. CDR1 SEHNR and CDR2 FQNEAQ come from the germline V gene (reference sequence). The CDR3 nucleotides read TGTGCCAGCAGCTCATGGGCTGTACTAGCGGGAGATCTAAGAGATACGCAGTATTTT. It specifies CASSSWAVLAGDLRDTQYF.

The CDR3 sequence is CASSLGRGGYQETQYF. CDR3 coding DNA: TGCGCCAGCAGCTTGGGTAGGGGAGGGTACCAAGAGACCCAGTACTTC. This chain joins TRBV5-1 and TRBJ2-5, with TRBD2 identical over 7 bases. Germline lookup yields CDR1 SGHRS and CDR2 YFSETQ. The length of the CDR3 is 16 residues. Germline trimming cut 0 bases from V and 0 bases from J; bases unmatched to any gene: 5.

The chain has TRBV29-1 and TRBJ2-5; D remains ambiguous. There are 12 residues in the CDR3. Germline V gene sequence: CDR1 SQVTM, CDR2 ANQGSEA. The V end lost 3 bases, the J end lost 5 bases, and 10 bases lay between the germline ends. The CDR3 DNA sequence: TGCAGCGTTGACGAAAAAGCTGAGACCCAGTACTTC. Its protein product is CSVDEKAETQYF.

The chain couples TRBV28 to TRBJ1-1; no clear D gene. V dropped 1 base and J dropped 5 bases, with 5 bases sitting between them. Per the germline V gene, CDR1 is MDHEN and CDR2 is SYDVKM. This CDR3 spans 12 amino acids. CDR3 sequence (DNA): TGTGCCAGCAGTTTATTACGGACTGAAGCTTTCTTT. Amino acid sequence: CASSLLRTEAFF.

The chain has TRBV11-2 and TRBJ2-2; D remains ambiguous. The CDR3 spans 12 residues. Germline V lookup: CDR1 SGHAT, CDR2 FQNNGV. The V and J ends lost 10 bases and 5 bases respectively, with 11 bases between them. CDR3 protein: CATAPGTGELFF. CDR3 nucleotides: TGTGCCACTGCTCCCGGGACCGGGGAGCTGTTTTTT.

The chain has TRBV18 and TRBJ1-4; no firm D call. The V and J ends lost 3 bases and 12 bases respectively, with 20 bases between them. Per the germline V gene, CDR1 is KGHSH and CDR2 is LQKENI. CDR3 length: 15 amino acids. CDR3 sequence (DNA): TGTGCCAGCTCACCTGAGGGAAAGCCCAATGGGGAACTGTTTTTT. Translating gives CASSPEGKPNGELFF.

As regards this clone: The junction departs from the called germline gene at one end, perhaps through a read error. This chain connects TRBV19 to TRBJ1-3, with D possibly being TRBD1 (5 bases). Germline CDR1 and CDR2: LNHDA and SQIVND (reference sequence). This CDR3 has 14 residues. The DNA for the CDR3 is TGTGCCAGTAGTGGGGCCATCTCTGGAAGCACCATATATTTT. Translation: CASSGAISGSTIYF.

This clone was found once. Here the CDR3 DNA reads TGCAGCGTTGATGGTCGGAGGGGGCGGTACAATGAGCAGTTCTTC. Its protein is CSVDGRRGRYNEQFF. This chain joins TRBV29-1 and TRBJ2-1; D perhaps matches TRBD1 (7 bases). Germline assignment: CDR1 SQVTM and CDR2 ANQGSEA. This CDR3 has 15 amino acids. Trimming stripped 3 bases from V and 4 bases from J, with 16 bases between.

This chain links TRBV19 with TRBJ2-5; D might be TRBD2 (6 bases). The CDR3 consists of 14 residues. Trimming shortened V by 3 bases and J by 2 bases, and 10 bases separated the two germline ends. Per the germline V gene, CDR1 is LNHDA and CDR2 is SQIVND (reference sequence). CDR3 residues: CASSMGGLQETQYF. Here the CDR3 DNA reads TGTGCCAGTAGTATGGGGGGATTACAAGAGACCCAGTACTTC. Full variable domain (remainder filled in from reference TRBV19 and TRBJ2-5): DGGITQSPKYLFRKEGQNVTLSCEQNLNHDAMYWYRQDPGQGLRLIYYSQIVNDFQKGDIAEGYSVSREKKESFPLTVTSAQKNPTAFYLCASSMGGLQETQYFGPGTRLLVL.

This clone has just a few counts. The chain combines TRBV30 with TRBJ1-1; D is unclear. CDR1 and CDR2 (germline): GTSNPN, SVGIG (reference sequence). The CDR3 sequence is 12 residues long. V was trimmed by 1 base and J by 8 bases, leaving 11 bases between them. CDR3: CAWSALLVEAFF. The CDR3 region has the DNA TGTGCCTGGAGTGCGTTGCTCGTCGAAGCTTTCTTT.